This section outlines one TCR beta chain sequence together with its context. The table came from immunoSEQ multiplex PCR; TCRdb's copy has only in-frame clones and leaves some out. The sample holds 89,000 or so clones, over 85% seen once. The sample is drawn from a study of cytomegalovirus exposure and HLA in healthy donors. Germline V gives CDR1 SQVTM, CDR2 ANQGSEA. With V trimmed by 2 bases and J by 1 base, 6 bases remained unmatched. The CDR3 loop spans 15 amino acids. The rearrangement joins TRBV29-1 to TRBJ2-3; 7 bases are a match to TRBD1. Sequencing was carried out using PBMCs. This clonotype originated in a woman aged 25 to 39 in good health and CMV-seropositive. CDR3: CSVENLDRGTDTQYF. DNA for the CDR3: TGCAGCGTTGAAAACCTCGACAGGGGCACAGATACGCAGTATTTT.